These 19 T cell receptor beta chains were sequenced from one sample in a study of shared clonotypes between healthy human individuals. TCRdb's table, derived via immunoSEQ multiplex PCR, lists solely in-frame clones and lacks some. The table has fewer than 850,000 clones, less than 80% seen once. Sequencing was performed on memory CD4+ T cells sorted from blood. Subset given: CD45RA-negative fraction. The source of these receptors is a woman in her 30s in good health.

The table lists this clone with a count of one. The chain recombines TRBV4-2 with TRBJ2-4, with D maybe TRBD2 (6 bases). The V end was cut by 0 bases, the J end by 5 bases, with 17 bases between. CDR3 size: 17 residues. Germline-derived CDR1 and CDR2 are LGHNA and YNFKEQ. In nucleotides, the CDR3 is TGTGCCAGCAGCCAAGATTGGACTACCAGTGCCGAAAACATTCAGTACTTC. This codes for CASSQDWTTSAENIQYF.

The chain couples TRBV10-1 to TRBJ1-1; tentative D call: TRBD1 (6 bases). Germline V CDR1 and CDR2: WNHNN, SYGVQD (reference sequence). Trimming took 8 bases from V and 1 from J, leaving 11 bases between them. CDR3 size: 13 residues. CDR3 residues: CASSGDRNTEAFF. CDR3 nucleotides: TGCGCCAGCTCAGGGGATCGGAACACTGAAGCTTTCTTT.

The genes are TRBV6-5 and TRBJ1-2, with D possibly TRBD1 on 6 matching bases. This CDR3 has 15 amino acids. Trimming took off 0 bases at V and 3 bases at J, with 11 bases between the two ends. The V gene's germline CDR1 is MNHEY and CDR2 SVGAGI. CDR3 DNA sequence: TGTGCCAGCAGTTACTCTAACAGGGTTGACTATGGCTACACCTTC. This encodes CASSYSNRVDYGYTF.

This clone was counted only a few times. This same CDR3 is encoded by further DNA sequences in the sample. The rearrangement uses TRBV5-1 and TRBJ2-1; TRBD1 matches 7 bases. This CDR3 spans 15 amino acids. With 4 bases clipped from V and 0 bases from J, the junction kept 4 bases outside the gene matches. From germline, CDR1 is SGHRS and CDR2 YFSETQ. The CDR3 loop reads CASSRDSSSYNEQFF. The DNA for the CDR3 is TGCGCCAGCAGCAGGGACAGTAGCTCCTACAATGAGCAGTTCTTC.

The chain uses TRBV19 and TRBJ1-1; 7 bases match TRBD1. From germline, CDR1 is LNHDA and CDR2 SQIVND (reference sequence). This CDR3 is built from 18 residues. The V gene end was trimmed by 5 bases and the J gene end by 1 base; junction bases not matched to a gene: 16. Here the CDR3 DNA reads TGTGCCAGTAGTCTACAGGGGACGCGACTGACAAGGAACACTGAAGCTTTCTTT. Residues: CASSLQGTRLTRNTEAFF.

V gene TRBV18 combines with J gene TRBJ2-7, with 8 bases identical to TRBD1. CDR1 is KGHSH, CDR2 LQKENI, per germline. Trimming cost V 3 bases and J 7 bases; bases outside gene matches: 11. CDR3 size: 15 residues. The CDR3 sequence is CASSPPQRTGQEQYF. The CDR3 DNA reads TGTGCCAGCTCACCCCCCCAAAGGACAGGGCAAGAGCAGTACTTC.

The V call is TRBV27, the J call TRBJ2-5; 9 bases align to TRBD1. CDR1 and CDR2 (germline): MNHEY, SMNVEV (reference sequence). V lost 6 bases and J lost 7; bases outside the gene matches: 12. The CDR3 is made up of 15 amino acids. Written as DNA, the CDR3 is TGTGCCAGCAGAACCGGGACAGGGAACGTGGCGACCCAGTACTTC. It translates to CASRTGTGNVATQYF.

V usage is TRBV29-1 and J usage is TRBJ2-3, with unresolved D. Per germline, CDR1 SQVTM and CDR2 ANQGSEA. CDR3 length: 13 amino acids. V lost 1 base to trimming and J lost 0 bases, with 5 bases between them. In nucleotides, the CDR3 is TGCAGCGTTGAAGGGGGAAGCACAGATACGCAGTATTTT. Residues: CSVEGGSTDTQYF.

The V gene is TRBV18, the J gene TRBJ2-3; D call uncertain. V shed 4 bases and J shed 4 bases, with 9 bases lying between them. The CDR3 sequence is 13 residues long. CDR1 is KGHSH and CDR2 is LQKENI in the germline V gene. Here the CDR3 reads CASSRSEADTQYF. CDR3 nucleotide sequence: TGTGCCAGCTCACGATCAGAGGCAGATACGCAGTATTTT.

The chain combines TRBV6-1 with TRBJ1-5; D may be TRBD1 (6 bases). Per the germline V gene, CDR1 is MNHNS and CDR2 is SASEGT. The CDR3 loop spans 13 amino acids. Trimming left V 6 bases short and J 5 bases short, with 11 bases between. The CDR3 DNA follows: TGTGCCAGCAGGGCAGGGGATTATCAGCCCCAGCATTTT. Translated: CASRAGDYQPQHF.

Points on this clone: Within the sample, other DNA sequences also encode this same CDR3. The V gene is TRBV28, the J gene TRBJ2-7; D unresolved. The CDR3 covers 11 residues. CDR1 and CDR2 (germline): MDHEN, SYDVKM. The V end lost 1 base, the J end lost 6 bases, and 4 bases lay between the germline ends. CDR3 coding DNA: TGTGCCAGCAGTTTATCAGGCGAGCAGTACTTC. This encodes CASSLSGEQYF.

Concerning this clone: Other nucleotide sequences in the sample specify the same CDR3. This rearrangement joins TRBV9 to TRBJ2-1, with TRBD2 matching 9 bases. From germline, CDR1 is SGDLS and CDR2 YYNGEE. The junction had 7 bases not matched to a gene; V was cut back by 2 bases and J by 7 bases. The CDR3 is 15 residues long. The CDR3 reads CASSVQAGGGNEQFF. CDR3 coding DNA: TGTGCCAGCAGCGTTCAGGCGGGAGGGGGGAATGAGCAGTTCTTC.

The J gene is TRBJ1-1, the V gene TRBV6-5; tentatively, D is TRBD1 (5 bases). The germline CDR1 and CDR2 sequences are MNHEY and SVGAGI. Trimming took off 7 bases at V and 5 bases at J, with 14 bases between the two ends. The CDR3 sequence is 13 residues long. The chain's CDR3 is CASTPGARTEAFF. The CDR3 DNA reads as TGTGCCAGCACCCCCGGGGCGCGTACTGAAGCTTTCTTT.

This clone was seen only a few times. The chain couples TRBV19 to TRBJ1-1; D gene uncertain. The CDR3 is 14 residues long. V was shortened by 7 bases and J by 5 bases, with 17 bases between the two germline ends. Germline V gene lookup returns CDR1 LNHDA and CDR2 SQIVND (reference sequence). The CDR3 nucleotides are TGTGCCAGTACCCAGACCTGGGGAAAAACTGAAGCTTTCTTT. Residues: CASTQTWGKTEAFF.

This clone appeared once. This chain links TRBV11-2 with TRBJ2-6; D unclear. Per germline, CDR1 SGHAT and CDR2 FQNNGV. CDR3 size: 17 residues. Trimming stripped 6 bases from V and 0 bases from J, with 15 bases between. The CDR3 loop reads CASSIYWSTSGANVLTF. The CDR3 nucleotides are TGTGCCAGCAGTATTTACTGGAGTACCTCTGGGGCCAACGTCCTGACTTTC.

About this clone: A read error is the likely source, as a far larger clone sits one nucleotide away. CDR3 nucleotides: TGCGCCGGCAGCGGATTCTCCGACCGCCGACCCCACCCCCCAGATACGCAGTATTTT. Its protein product is CAGSGFSDRRPHPPDTQYF. This chain uses TRBV5-1 with TRBJ2-3, with TRBD2 as a possible D gene (5 bases). Per the germline V gene, CDR1 is SGHRS and CDR2 is YFSETQ. CDR3 length: 19 amino acids.

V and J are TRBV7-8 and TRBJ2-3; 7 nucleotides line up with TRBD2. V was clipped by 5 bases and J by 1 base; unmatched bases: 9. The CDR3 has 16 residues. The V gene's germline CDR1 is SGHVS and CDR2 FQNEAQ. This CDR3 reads CASSPKRLAGTDTQYF. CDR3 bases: TGTGCCAGCAGCCCGAAAAGACTAGCCGGCACAGATACGCAGTATTTT.

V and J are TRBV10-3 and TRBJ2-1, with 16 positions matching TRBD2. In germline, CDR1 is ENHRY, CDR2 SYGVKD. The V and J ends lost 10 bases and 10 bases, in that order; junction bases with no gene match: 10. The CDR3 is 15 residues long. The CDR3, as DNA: TGTGCCACAATACCCGGGACTAGCGGGAGGGGGGAGCAGTTCTTC. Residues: CATIPGTSGRGEQFF.

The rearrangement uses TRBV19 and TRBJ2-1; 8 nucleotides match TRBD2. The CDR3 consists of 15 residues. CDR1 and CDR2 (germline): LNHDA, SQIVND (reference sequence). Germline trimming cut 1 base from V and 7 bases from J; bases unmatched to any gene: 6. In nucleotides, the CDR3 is TGTGCCAGTAGTATAGCTGGGACTAGAAGGAATGAGCAGTTCTTC. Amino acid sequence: CASSIAGTRRNEQFF.